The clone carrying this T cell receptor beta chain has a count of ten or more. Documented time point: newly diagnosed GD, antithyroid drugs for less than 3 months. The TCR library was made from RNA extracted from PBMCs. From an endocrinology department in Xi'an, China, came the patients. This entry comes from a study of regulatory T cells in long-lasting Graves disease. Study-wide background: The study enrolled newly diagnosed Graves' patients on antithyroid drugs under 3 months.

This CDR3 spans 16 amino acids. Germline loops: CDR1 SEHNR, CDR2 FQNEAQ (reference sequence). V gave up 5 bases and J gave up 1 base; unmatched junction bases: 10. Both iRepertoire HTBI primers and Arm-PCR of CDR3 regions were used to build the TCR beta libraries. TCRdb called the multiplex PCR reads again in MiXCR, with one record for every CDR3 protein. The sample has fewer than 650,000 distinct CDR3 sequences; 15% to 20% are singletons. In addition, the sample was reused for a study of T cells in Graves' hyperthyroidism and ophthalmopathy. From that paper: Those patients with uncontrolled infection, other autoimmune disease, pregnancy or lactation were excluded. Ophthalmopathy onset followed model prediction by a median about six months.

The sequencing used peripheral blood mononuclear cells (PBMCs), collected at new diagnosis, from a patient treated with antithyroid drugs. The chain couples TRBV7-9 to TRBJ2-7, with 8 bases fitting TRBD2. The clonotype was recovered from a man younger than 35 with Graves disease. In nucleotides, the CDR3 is TGTGCCAGCAGCCCCAGGGTAGCGGGAACTTCCTACGAGCAGTACTTC. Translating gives CASSPRVAGTSYEQYF.